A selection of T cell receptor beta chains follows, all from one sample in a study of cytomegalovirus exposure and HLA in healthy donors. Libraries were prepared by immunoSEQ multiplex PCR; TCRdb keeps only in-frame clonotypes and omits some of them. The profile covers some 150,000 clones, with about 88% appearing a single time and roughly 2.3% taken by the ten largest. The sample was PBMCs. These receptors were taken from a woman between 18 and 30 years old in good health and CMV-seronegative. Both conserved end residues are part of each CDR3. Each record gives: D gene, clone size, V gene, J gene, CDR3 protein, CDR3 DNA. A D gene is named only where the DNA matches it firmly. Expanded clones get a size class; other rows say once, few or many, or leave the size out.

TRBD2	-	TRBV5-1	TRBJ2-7	CASSLASGSGYEQYF	TGCGCCAGCAGCTTGGCAAGCGGGAGCGGGTACGAGCAGTACTTC
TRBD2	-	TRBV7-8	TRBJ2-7	CASSPRTSGRSSYEQYF	TGTGCCAGCAGCCCCCGTACTAGCGGGAGGAGCTCCTACGAGCAGTACTTC
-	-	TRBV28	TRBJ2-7	CASSLPQPGMREQYF	TGTGCCAGCAGTTTACCCCAGCCGGGGATGCGGGAGCAGTACTTC
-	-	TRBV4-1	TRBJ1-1	CASSQDPHRNTEAFF	TGCGCCAGCAGCCAAGATCCACACAGGAACACTGAAGCTTTCTTT
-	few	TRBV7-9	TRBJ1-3	CASSVGLSGNTIYF	TGTGCCAGCAGCGTGGGACTTTCTGGAAACACCATATATTTT
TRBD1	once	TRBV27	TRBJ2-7	CASSLSTGGYEQYF	TGTGCCAGCAGTCTTTCGACAGGGGGGTACGAGCAGTACTTC
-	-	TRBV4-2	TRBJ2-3	CASSQAVSVEGDTQYF	TGTGCCAGCAGCCAAGCGGTTAGCGTCGAGGGTGATACGCAGTATTTT
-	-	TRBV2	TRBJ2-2	CASSGPRVYPGELFF	TGTGCCAGCAGTGGACCCAGGGTTTATCCCGGGGAGCTGTTTTTT
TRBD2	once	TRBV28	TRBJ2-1	CASCGGGAGNEQFF	TGTGCCAGCTGTGGCGGGGGGGCGGGTAATGAGCAGTTCTTC
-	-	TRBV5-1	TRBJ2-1	CASSLGGEYNEQFF	TGCGCCAGCAGCTTGGGGGGGGAATACAATGAGCAGTTCTTC
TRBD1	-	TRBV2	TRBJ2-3	CASDRGLTDTQYF	TGTGCCAGCGACAGGGGGTTAACAGATACGCAGTATTTT
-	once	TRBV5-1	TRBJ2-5	CASSLRGFQETQYF	TGCGCCAGCAGCTTGCGGGGGTTCCAAGAGACCCAGTACTTC
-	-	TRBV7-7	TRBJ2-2	CASSPQGLGTGELFF	TGTGCCAGCAGCCCCCAGGGGCTCGGGACCGGGGAGCTGTTTTTT
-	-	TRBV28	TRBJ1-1	CASNIGGAGAFF	TGTGCCAGCAACATTGGGGGGGCTGGAGCTTTCTTT
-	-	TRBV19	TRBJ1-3	CASSPSGGSGNTIYF	TGTGCCAGTAGCCCATCCGGGGGATCTGGAAACACCATATATTTT
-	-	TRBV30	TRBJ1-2	CAWSVQTGTQGYTF	TGTGCCTGGAGTGTTCAGACGGGGACTCAGGGCTACACCTTC
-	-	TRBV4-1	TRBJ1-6	CASSQPRDSRNSPLHF	TGCGCCAGCAGCCAACCCCGGGACTCCCGAAATTCACCCCTCCACTTT
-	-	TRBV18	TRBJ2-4	CASSPPLSGKNIQYF	TGTGCCAGCTCACCACCCCTATCTGGCAAAAACATTCAGTACTTC
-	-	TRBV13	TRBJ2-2	CASSFRQPGELFF	TGTGCCAGCAGTTTTAGACAGCCCGGGGAGCTGTTTTTT
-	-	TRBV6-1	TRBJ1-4	CASSEALGRRNPLFF	TGTGCCAGCAGTGAAGCGCTGGGGCGGCGGAATCCACTGTTTTTT
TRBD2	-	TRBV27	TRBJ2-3	CASTPRRLAGTDTQYF	TGTGCCAGCACCCCGCGGCGACTAGCGGGAACAGATACGCAGTATTTT
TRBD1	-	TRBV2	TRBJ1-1	CASIQGANTEAFF	TGTGCCAGTATACAGGGGGCCAACACTGAAGCTTTCTTT
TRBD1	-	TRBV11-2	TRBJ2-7	CASSFGTGSYEQYF	TGTGCCAGCAGCTTTGGGACAGGGTCCTACGAGCAGTACTTC
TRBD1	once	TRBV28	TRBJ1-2	CASSSTRDRSYGYTF	TGTGCCAGCAGTTCGACCCGGGACAGGAGTTATGGCTACACCTTC
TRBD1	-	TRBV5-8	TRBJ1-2	CASTTGGCGYGYTF	TGTGCCAGCACAACAGGGGGTTGCGGCTATGGCTACACCTTC